The subject of this entry is one T cell receptor beta chain. The antigen this receptor binds is unknown. One base away there is no much larger clone; base qualities are not given. The sample contains more than one DNA sequence encoding this CDR3. This sample's time point label indicates: baseline before oral tofacitinib. Lesional scalp punch biopsies and peripheral blood were obtained from alopecia areata patients. PBMCs were isolated by density centrifugation and stained for CD3, CD4 and CD8, after which CD4+ and CD8+ T cells were sorted on a FACSAria. Measured from the cysteine to the phenylalanine, the CDR3 is 15 residues long. Only the CDR3 part of the read is kept: 45 bases, read in frame from the first base. CDR1 SQVTM and CDR2 ANQGSEA were looked up in the germline V gene. At the junction V is shortened by 6 bases and J by 0 bases, with 14 bases in between. This record comes from a study of CD8+ T cells in alopecia areata (dated by TCRdb to the late 2010s). Some background on the complete study: The treated patients, all with moderate-to-severe alopecia areata, were enrolled in an open-label pilot trial of oral tofacitinib given at 5 to 10 mg twice daily. Clonality in the scalp was compared among normal scalp (n=4), patchy alopecia areata scalp (n=8), and alopecia totalis/universalis scalp (n=8). On the human side, TCRbeta sequencing was run on scalp tissue and on sorted CD4+ and CD8+ peripheral blood T cells from healthy controls and from alopecia areata patients with either patchy or totalis/universalis disease. Biopsies were taken from tofacitinib-treated patients at baseline and again at 4 and 24 weeks into treatment, and several of those patients also had a later scalp biopsy. Tofacitinib was administered for 6 to 18 months, and 6 months of follow-up off drug were then conducted to assess delayed response and recurrence. In both human patients and the C3H/HeJ mouse model, the study applied high-throughput TCRbeta sequencing to look at T cell clonal expansion in alopecia areata. RNA was obtained with the PAXgene miRNA kit for fixed scalp, the miRNeasy kit for PBMCs, and the RNeasy kit for mouse skin. immunoSEQ multiplex PCR using 35 Vbeta forward primers and 13 Jbeta reverse primers was used to amplify TCRbeta CDR3 regions.

Libraries came from the immunoSEQ multiplex PCR assay. RNA was extracted from all samples and reverse transcribed into cDNA, which served as template for TCR sequencing. First-strand cDNA was synthesized using SuperScript III with a 2:1 mix of oligo-dT and random hexamers. A synthetic immune receptor repertoire was used to assess amplification bias, and residual bias was removed computationally. Turning to the authors' computational methods: Raw reads were preprocessed to remove errors, and CDR3 was defined according to IMGT conventions as the region from the conserved cysteine to phenylalanine. Clonality was calculated as 1 minus Shannon entropy normalized by log2 of the number of productive unique TCRs. Whether each scalp clone was CD4 or CD8 was inferred by checking scalp TCRbeta sequences against the CD4 and CD8 repertoires from sorted blood. TCRdb obtained this table from immuneACCESS and retained in-frame rearrangements with V and J assigned. These tables miss some clones; where compared with another copy, unresolved V genes account for less than half of the shortfall, and the remainder is unexplained. V, J and clone size are taken as reported in that table, and D and trimming were inferred from the DNA itself. This sample comprises 200,000 to 250,000 clones, approximately 52% of them detected only once. The top ten clonotypes cover over 0.4% of the sample.

General study outcomes and caveats: Scalp TCR repertoire analysis is complicated because resident alphabeta T cells in normal human skin are also sequenced, whereas mouse skin is dominated by gammadelta T cells. Shared TCR sequences between patients were less evident than in mice, which may be partly attributable to HLA diversity in the patient population. Lesional scalp, especially in alopecia totalis/universalis, showed higher clonality and more expanded CD8+ clones than normal scalp, suggesting antigenic drive.

The specimen was CD4+ T cells sorted from blood, collected at week 0. This sequence originates from a human donor with alopecia areata. The rearrangement combines TRBV29-1 with TRBJ2-2; TRBD2 is perhaps the D gene, given 6 matching bases. The DNA sequence follows: TGCAGCGTGGGGGGTCAGGCAGCGAACACCGGGGAGCTGTTTTTT. Its translation reads: CSVGGQAANTGELFF.